Given below is one T cell receptor beta chain in context. Its target is unknown. These data are taken from a study of response to subunit inactivated influenza vaccine. General study points: Only a handful of new T cells, the authors suggested, are recruited with each seasonal influenza vaccination.

CDR3 size: 15 residues. Losses at the gene ends were 4 bases for V and 7 bases for J; bases not matched to a gene: 6. TCRdb used MiXCR to reprocess the RT-PCR reads, holding one entry per CDR3 protein. The sample lists 550,000 to 800,000 distinct CDR3 sequences; roughly 14% were seen once. The source of this sequence is a man aged 50-59 years who received an inactivated influenza vaccine. The material was PBMCs from blood, obtained roughly 15 days before vaccination. The V and J genes are TRBV12-3 or TRBV12-4 and TRBJ2-7, with 14 bases identical to TRBD2. This chain's CDR3 is CASSSGLAGGIEQYF. CDR3 in DNA: TGTGCCAGCAGTTCAGGACTAGCGGGAGGAATTGAGCAGTACTTC.